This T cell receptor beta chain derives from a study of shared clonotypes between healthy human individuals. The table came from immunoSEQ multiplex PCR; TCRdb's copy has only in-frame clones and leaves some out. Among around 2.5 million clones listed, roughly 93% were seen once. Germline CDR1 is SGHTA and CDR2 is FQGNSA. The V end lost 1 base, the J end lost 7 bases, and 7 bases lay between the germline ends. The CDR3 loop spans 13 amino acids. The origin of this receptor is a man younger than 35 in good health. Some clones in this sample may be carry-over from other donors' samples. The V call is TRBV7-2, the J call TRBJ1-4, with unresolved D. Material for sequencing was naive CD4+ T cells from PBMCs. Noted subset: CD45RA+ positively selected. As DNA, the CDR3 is TGTGCCAGCAGCTTAGACGGCGGTGAAAAACTGTTTTTT. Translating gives CASSLDGGEKLFF.